The 17 T cell receptor beta chains below were found in one sample sequenced in a study of T cell repertoires in cytomegalovirus infection. TCRdb itself ran the reads through MiXCR, one entry per CDR3 protein. The data contain hundreds of thousands of distinct CDR3 sequences, approximately 31% of them singletons. These TCRs are of unknown antigen specificity. Sequenced here: cultured CD8+ T cells from PBMCs, sampled from culture after CMV antigen stimulation. These TCRs come from a human donor in good health (CMV status not recorded). Some clones in this sample may be carry-over from other donors' samples.

This clonotype has only a few counts. The chain carries TRBV20-1 and TRBJ1-1; D is ambiguous. CDR1 is DFQATT, CDR2 SNEGSKA, per germline (reference sequence). The V gene lost 1 base and the J gene lost 3 bases, with 15 bases spanning the gap. This CDR3 contains 15 residues. This CDR3 reads CSARGPLRRDTEAFF. The CDR3 nucleotides are TGCAGTGCTAGAGGACCCCTCAGGAGGGACACTGAAGCTTTCTTT.

This clonotype was seen ten or more times. J is TRBJ1-1 and V is TRBV7-9, with D unresolved. Germline V CDR1 and CDR2: SEHNR, FQNEAQ (reference sequence). V was pared by 5 bases and J by 9 bases, with 10 bases between. This CDR3 is built from 11 residues. In DNA, the CDR3 is TGTGCCAGCAGCCTGACGGCACAAGCTTTCTTT. Translation: CASSLTAQAFF.

This clonotype came up a few times. The chain combines TRBV7-9 with TRBJ1-2; D perhaps matches TRBD1 (6 bases). The CDR3 sequence is 15 residues long. Germline values: CDR1 SEHNR, CDR2 FQNEAQ (reference sequence). V lost 1 base to trimming and J lost 2 bases, with 11 bases between them. This CDR3 is CASSLGGGQNYGYTF. CDR3 in DNA: TGTGCCAGCAGCTTAGGTGGGGGCCAGAACTATGGCTACACCTTC.

This clonotype was counted between two and nine times. The chain combines TRBV6-5 with TRBJ1-2; no definite D call. V lost 6 bases and J 6 bases, leaving 5 bases between the germline ends. Germline CDR1 reads MNHEY; CDR2 reads SVGAGI. The CDR3 contains 10 residues. The DNA for the CDR3 is TGTGCCAGCAGACAGAATGGCTACACCTTC. Its protein product is CASRQNGYTF.

This clonotype has more than one count but fewer than ten. The rearrangement uses TRBV20-1 and TRBJ2-2, with D perhaps matching TRBD1 (6 bases). CDR3 length: 15 amino acids. Germline values: CDR1 DFQATT, CDR2 SNEGSKA (reference sequence). Trimming pared 0 bases from V and 4 bases from J, leaving 12 bases between. The CDR3 sequence: CSARDPLGATGELFF. The CDR3 bases are TGCAGTGCTAGAGATCCGCTGGGGGCCACCGGGGAGCTGTTTTTT.

This clonotype was seen many times. The rearrangement links TRBV28 to TRBJ2-1, with D tentatively TRBD2 (6 bases). The V and J ends lost 2 bases and 10 bases respectively, with 21 bases between them. Germline values: CDR1 MDHEN, CDR2 SYDVKM. This CDR3 comprises 16 residues. The CDR3 DNA sequence: TGTGCCAGCAGTTTAAGTGGCGGGGAGGACGTTGCGGAGCAGTTCTTC. Translated: CASSLSGGEDVAEQFF.

This clonotype was counted once. This sequence joins TRBV7-6 and TRBJ2-3; a weak D match, TRBD2 (5 bases). Germline V gives CDR1 SGHVS, CDR2 FNYEAQ. CDR3 length: 15 amino acids. The V and J ends lost 4 bases and 4 bases respectively, with 15 bases between them. In DNA, the CDR3 is TGTGCCAGCAGCTGGTCTAGTCTAGCTCCAGATACGCAGTATTTT. The encoded protein is CASSWSSLAPDTQYF.

This clonotype was detected a few times. The chain has TRBV6-6 and TRBJ2-1; D might be TRBD1 (6 bases). The V end was cut by 5 bases, the J end by 3 bases, with 11 bases between. The CDR3 is made up of 14 amino acids. The germline gives CDR1 MNHNY, CDR2 SVGAGI (reference sequence). Written as DNA, the CDR3 is TGTGCCAGCAGTACCTGGGACATCTACAATGAGCAGTTCTTC. This sequence encodes CASSTWDIYNEQFF.

This rearrangement joins TRBV10-2 to TRBJ2-5; 7 bases are shared with TRBD2. The CDR3 loop spans 17 amino acids. Germline values: CDR1 WSHSY, CDR2 SAAADI. With V trimmed by 4 bases and J by 0 bases, 11 bases remained unmatched. The CDR3 loop reads CASSGAGIDLYQETQYF. In DNA form, the CDR3 reads TGCGCCAGCAGTGGAGCGGGGATAGACTTGTACCAAGAGACCCAGTACTTC.

This clonotype has more than one count but fewer than ten. The chain links TRBV27 to TRBJ2-5; TRBD2 matches 8 bases. The CDR3 totals 15 residues. Trimming took 1 base from V and 2 from J; bases not matched to a gene: 3. Per germline, CDR1 MNHEY and CDR2 SMNVEV (reference sequence). Here the CDR3 DNA reads TGTGCCAGCAGTTTATGGGCTAGCGGGCAAGAGACCCAGTACTTC. It specifies CASSLWASGQETQYF.

The genes are TRBV7-6 and TRBJ1-1, with D uncertain. This CDR3 contains 15 residues. V lost 5 bases and J 1 base, leaving 14 bases between the germline ends. Germline lookup yields CDR1 SGHVS and CDR2 FNYEAQ. CDR3 region: CASSPRLERNTEAFF. CDR3 DNA: TGTGCCAGCAGCCCGCGCCTCGAACGGAACACTGAAGCTTTCTTT.

This clonotype has just a few counts. The chain combines TRBV10-3 with TRBJ2-6; possibly TRBD1 or TRBD2 for D (5 bases each). The germline V gene has CDR1 ENHRY and CDR2 SYGVKD. Trimming pared 6 bases from V and 2 bases from J, leaving 8 bases between. The CDR3 loop spans 14 amino acids. CDR3 loop: CAIRRGAGANVLTF. CDR3 in DNA: TGTGCCATCAGGAGGGGTGCTGGGGCCAACGTCCTGACTTTC.

This clonotype was counted a few times. The chain is built from TRBV6-5 and TRBJ1-2; D call uncertain. The CDR3 runs 14 residues. Germline V CDR1 and CDR2: MNHEY, SVGAGI. V dropped 2 bases and J dropped 3 bases, with 10 bases sitting between them. The CDR3 sequence is CASSYGRSYYGYTF. CDR3 sequence (DNA): TGTGCCAGCAGTTACGGCCGCAGCTACTATGGCTACACCTTC.

The chain joins TRBV4-1 to TRBJ2-5; 7 bases fit TRBD2. Per the germline V gene, CDR1 is MGHRA and CDR2 is YSYEKL. The ends lost 3 bases at V and 5 bases at J; junction bases unmatched: 15. The CDR3 has 17 residues. This CDR3 reads CASSHLTGEGNGETQYF. Here the CDR3 DNA reads TGCGCCAGCAGCCACCTCACGGGGGAGGGGAATGGGGAGACCCAGTACTTC.

This clonotype was seen just once. CDR3: CASSQVAGTLFF. CDR3 nucleotide sequence: TGCGCCAGCAGCCAAGTGGCCGGGACTTTGTTTTTT. The rearrangement uses TRBV4-1 and TRBJ1-4; a weak D match, TRBD1 (5 bases). V lost 1 base, J lost 15 bases, and 12 bases lay in between. Germline V gene lookup returns CDR1 MGHRA and CDR2 YSYEKL. The CDR3 length is 12 residues.

In regard to this clonotype: A much larger clone differs from this one at a single base, so this may be a read error. The V call is TRBV6-1, the J call TRBJ2-1, with 9 bases aligning to TRBD2. The germline gives CDR1 MNHNS, CDR2 SASEGT. The CDR3 length is 16 residues. The CDR3, as DNA: TGTGTCAGCCCAAGACCGACTAGCGGTTACTACAATGAGCAGTTCTTC. This translates into CVSPRPTSGYYNEQFF.

The chain employs TRBV10-1 and TRBJ1-5, with 7 bases that match TRBD1. CDR1 WNHNN and CDR2 SYGVQD come from the germline V gene (reference sequence). The V segment lost 5 bases and the J segment 4 bases; nucleotides outside the gene matches: 8. This CDR3 comprises 15 residues. The CDR3 region has the DNA TGCGCCAGCAGTCCAGGGACAGCCAAAAATCAGCCCCAGCATTTT. Translated: CASSPGTAKNQPQHF.